A single T cell receptor beta chain is shown here with its context. Original methodology: It was from reference gene primer amplification that nucleated cell counts were estimated. Clones were sequenced by immunoSEQ multiplex PCR, and TCRdb holds only the in-frame ones, with some missing. That table gives V, J and clone size, and the DNA gave D and trimming. The table shows roughly 49,000 clones, with roughly 91% occurring only once. The data were obtained in a study of blood T cell repertoires in COVID-19. Across the whole study: COVID-19 samples, acute and convalescent, were from the United States, Italy and Spain. Nucleic acid was either cDNA or gDNA, and it came from T cells, B-cell-depleted T cells, or PBMCs.

The length of the CDR3 is 15 residues. Germline CDR1 MNHNS, CDR2 SASEGT. After removal of 2 bases from V and 7 bases from J, the junction contained 4 bases not matched to a gene. The sequenced material came from peripheral blood. This chain uses TRBV6-1 with TRBJ2-7; 14 bases match TRBD2. The TCR originated in a man in his fifties with active COVID-19. The CDR3 DNA is TGTGCCAGCAGTGAAATGACTAGCGGGAGGGGAGAGCAGTACTTC. Protein sequence: CASSEMTSGRGEQYF.